The entry below gives a single T cell receptor beta chain sequence along with its context. The data belong to a study of blood T cell repertoires in COVID-19. Study summary: Resolution of symptoms, clearance, or two negative PCRs was present in recovered Cohort 3 donors.

J gave up 3 bases and V 1 base, and 8 bases lay outside the gene matches. CDR3 length: 18 residues. Per the germline V gene, CDR1 is SGHDN and CDR2 is FVKESK. Per the study methods: By means of reference gene primer amplification, nucleated cell counts were estimated. Sequenced by immunoSEQ multiplex PCR; TCRdb stores in-frame clones only, minus some. V, J and clone size are taken as reported in that table, and D and trimming were inferred from the DNA itself. Of 200,000 to 250,000 clones listed, about nine tenths are singletons. Specimen: PBMCs or T cells enriched from blood (not recorded which). This TCR was sampled from a man aged 25 to 40 in a cohort exposed to, infected with or recovered from COVID-19 (not recorded which). The chain recombines TRBV14 with TRBJ1-6; 8 positions agree with TRBD1. The DNA of the CDR3 is TGTGCCAGCAGCCAAGTACTTGCGACAGGGGTCTATAATTCACCCCTCCACTTT. This encodes CASSQVLATGVYNSPLHF.